The T cell receptor beta chain described here comes from a study of early T cells in non-severe SARS-CoV-2 infection (dated by TCRdb to about 2021). Regarding the research as a whole: Because TCR sequencing relied on bulk RNA taken from unsorted whole blood, pairing of alpha and beta chains was not possible.

Broad study findings and their caveats: Matching against VDJdb was skewed toward anti-spike CD8 responses, likely underestimated virus-specific expansions, and missed private and CD4 specificities.

The receptor library was made with 5' RACE. TCRdb records NextSeq 500 as the sequencer. The TCR library protocol attached unique molecular identifiers to individual cDNA molecules to correct for sequencing error and PCR bias. Both TCR alpha and beta chains were sequenced, and tight co-correlation was observed between alpha and beta sequence abundances in each sample. As for the original processing: V gene, J gene and CDR3 annotation of TCR sequences was performed with Decombinator V4. Expanded TCRs were defined as changing significantly between any two time points under a Poisson model with p below 0.0001. Abundances of TCRs were expressed as counts per million after normalisation to the total number of TCRs sequenced in each sample. MAIT TCRs were defined by TRAV1-2 paired with TRAJ12, TRAJ20 or TRAJ33, and iNKT TCRs by TRAV10 paired with TRAJ18. VDJdb, accessed 1 November 2021, was searched for CMV, EBV and SARS-CoV-2 annotated TCRs, with TCRs annotated for multiple antigens excluded. The public reads were run again by TCRdb, first through fastp at Q25 and then through MiXCR, and only productive beta chains were kept. Rows with a matching CDR3 protein are joined into one entry that keeps the most common DNA and genes. These V and J calls derive from TCRdb rather than the authors' analysis. A total of 52,000 or so distinct CDR3 sequences appear in this sample, under 15% of them only once. The top ten clones comprise around 1.4% of the sample.

Set within a cohort of healthcare workers in London, UK, this nested case-control study involved weekly PCR testing of nasopharyngeal swabs along with blood sampling. Between 23 and 31 March 2020, the week of the UK lockdown, healthcare workers were enrolled and then followed up weekly for as long as 16 weeks. The cysteine opens and the phenylalanine closes a CDR3 of 14 amino acids. Of all the DNA, just the CDR3 is kept, 42 bases in frame from base 1. For this chain, trimming is 6 bases at the V end and 3 bases at the J end, and the number of junction bases without a gene match is 3. From the germline V gene, CDR1 is MNHNS and CDR2 is SASEGT. Turning to this clonotype: No cognate antigen has been identified for it. No base quality values were provided; no much bigger clone lies one nucleotide off.

This clonotype was sampled from an adult who was a healthcare worker with PCR-confirmed SARS-CoV-2 infection or an uninfected control (not recorded which). Sequencing was performed on whole blood. The rearranged chain carries TRBV6-1 and TRBJ2-2, and TRBD2 matches 8 of the central bases. The DNA sequence is TGTGCCAGCAGGCTTAGCGGGGACACCGGGGAGCTGTTTTTT. This gives the protein CASRLSGDTGELFF.